This T cell receptor (beta chain) was observed in a study of cytomegalovirus exposure and HLA in healthy donors. General study findings and limits: The investigators catalogued 164 TCR beta chains as cytomegalovirus-associated.

Though probably carrying unrecorded immune exposures, donors were nominally healthy at sampling. A word on this clone: The antigen remains undetermined.

The PCR employed 60 Vbeta primers together with 13 Jbeta primers. Sequencing was performed with immunoSEQ multiplex PCR; in TCRdb, only in-frame clones are kept and a portion is missing. The profile shows around 59,000 clones, about four fifths of them singletons. V shed 4 bases and J 8 bases; nucleotides not matched to a gene: 7. This CDR3 has 14 residues. The germline V gene encodes CDR1 SGHTA and CDR2 FQGNSA. V gene TRBV7-2 combines with J gene TRBJ2-3; 9 bases agree with TRBD2. This sequence originates from a woman aged 40-49 years in good health and CMV-seronegative. Source material: PBMCs. The chain's CDR3 is CASSSTSGRGTQYF. Here the CDR3 DNA reads TGTGCCAGCAGCTCGACTAGCGGCCGGGGTACGCAGTATTTT.